This T cell receptor beta chain was profiled in a study of blood T cell repertoires in COVID-19. Overall study: The United States, Italy and Spain supplied acute and convalescent COVID-19 samples. T cells, B-cell-depleted T cells, or PBMCs provided the cDNA or gDNA that served as material.

V shed 1 base and J shed 4 bases, with 12 bases lying between them. The CDR3 has 15 residues. CDR1 and CDR2 from the germline V gene are SGHTA and FQGNSA. Per the study methods: Amplification from reference gene primers served as the basis for estimated nucleated cell counts. Sequenced by immunoSEQ multiplex PCR; TCRdb stores in-frame clones only, minus some. The DNA was the basis for D and trimming; V, J and clone size are from that table. The sample contains fewer than 300,000 clones, about 85% of which appear only once. The sequence was collected from a human donor in a cohort sampled during active COVID-19. Sequenced sample: peripheral blood. The chain recombines TRBV7-2 with TRBJ2-3; the D gene is possibly TRBD1 (6 bases). CDR3 in amino acids: CASSLGGLVADTQYF. For the CDR3, the DNA is TGTGCCAGCAGCTTAGGGGGGCTAGTGGCAGATACGCAGTATTTT.